The next 9 T cell receptor beta chains were all read from a single sample in a study of cytomegalovirus exposure and HLA in healthy donors. 13 Jbeta primers and 60 Vbeta primers were used for the PCR. TCRdb's copy holds only in-frame clones and misses some; the assay was immunoSEQ multiplex PCR. The profile covers around 160,000 clones, with over 60% appearing a single time and roughly 1.7% taken by the ten largest. Material: PBMCs. The receptor source for this set is a woman between 18 and 30 years old in good health and CMV-seronegative.

This chain links TRBV11-3 with TRBJ2-3; TRBD1 matches at 8 bases. The CDR3 runs 15 residues. CDR1 is SGHNT and CDR2 is YENEEA in the germline V gene. J gave up 1 base and V 8 bases, and 8 bases lay outside the gene matches. CDR3 amino acids: CASSPKDRGTDTQYF. In DNA, the CDR3 is TGTGCCAGCTCTCCGAAGGACAGGGGCACAGATACGCAGTATTTT.

A few counts support this clone. V is TRBV19 and J is TRBJ1-1, with 7 bases matching TRBD1. Germline V gives CDR1 LNHDA, CDR2 SQIVND (reference sequence). This CDR3 contains 16 residues. With 6 bases clipped from V and 0 bases from J, the junction kept 10 bases outside the gene matches. The CDR3 sequence: CASSPGQPPMNTEAFF. CDR3 DNA sequence: TGTGCCAGTAGCCCGGGACAGCCCCCTATGAACACTGAAGCTTTCTTT.

This clone was observed once. CDR3 DNA sequence: TGTGCCAGCAGTGAACAGGACAGGGTTGGCTACACCTTC. As protein: CASSEQDRVGYTF. This sequence joins TRBV2 and TRBJ1-2; 8 nucleotides align to TRBD1. The CDR3 has 13 residues. Germline values: CDR1 SNHLY, CDR2 FYNNEI. Unmatched junction bases numbered 3, after V lost 2 bases and J lost 7 bases.

The V call is TRBV6-6, the J call TRBJ1-1; D unresolved. The V end lost 6 bases, the J end lost 9 bases, and 11 bases lay between the germline ends. The CDR3 contains 11 residues. The germline V gene encodes CDR1 MNHNY and CDR2 SVGAGI (reference sequence). The CDR3 DNA follows: TGTGCCAGCAGAGCCGGGAATAAAGCTTTCTTT. Protein sequence: CASRAGNKAFF.

This rearrangement joins TRBV7-9 to TRBJ2-3; TRBD1 agrees at 11 bases. The V gene's germline CDR1 is SEHNR and CDR2 FQNEAQ (reference sequence). V was clipped by 2 bases and J by 5 bases; unmatched bases: 6. There are 16 residues in the CDR3. CDR3 region: CASSLFRDRGKDTQYF. The DNA for the CDR3 is TGTGCCAGCAGCTTATTCCGGGACAGGGGGAAAGATACGCAGTATTTT.

The V and J genes are TRBV6-6 and TRBJ2-7; D call uncertain. Trimming took 2 bases from V and 2 from J, leaving 7 bases between them. Germline loops: CDR1 MNHNY, CDR2 SVGAGI (reference sequence). The CDR3 contains 13 residues. CDR3 region: CASSYGGTYEQYV. The CDR3 DNA is TGTGCCAGCAGTTACGGCGGAACCTACGAGCAGTACGTC.

The chain recombines TRBV5-1 with TRBJ2-5; tentatively, D is TRBD1 (6 bases). V lost 2 bases and J lost 1, with 15 bases in between. This CDR3 contains 16 residues. Germline CDR1 reads SGHRS; CDR2 reads YFSETQ. DNA for the CDR3: TGCGCCAGCAGCTTTCGGGGTGGACAGATCCAAGAGACCCAGTACTTC. It encodes CASSFRGGQIQETQYF.

This clone was counted a few times. The chain couples TRBV2 to TRBJ2-5; TRBD2 matches at 9 bases. The CDR3 totals 13 residues. V dropped 11 bases and J dropped 5; count of bases not matched to a gene: 9. Germline lookup yields CDR1 SNHLY and CDR2 FYNNEI. CDR3 nucleotide sequence: TGTGCCGGCTGCGGGAGGGCCGGCGAGACCCAGTACTTC. It translates to CAGCGRAGETQYF.

The chain is built from TRBV28 and TRBJ1-1; 7 bases are shared with TRBD1. This CDR3 has 14 amino acids. The V segment lost 6 bases and the J segment 5 bases; nucleotides outside the gene matches: 9. Germline V gene lookup returns CDR1 MDHEN and CDR2 SYDVKM. CDR3 amino acids: CASRSRGSVTEAFF. CDR3 nucleotides: TGTGCCAGCAGATCCAGGGGGAGTGTGACTGAAGCTTTCTTT.